A single sample gave rise to the 8 T cell receptor beta chains below, sequenced in a study of blood T cells in healthy people across ages (dated by TCRdb to about 2015). Library prep was done by 5' RACE. Reads for this sample came from an Illumina HiSeq 2500. The second PCR ran for roughly 7 to 12 cycles and used a J-beta primer mix along with a sample-barcoded 5' primer. TCRdb reanalyzed the raw reads on its own, using fastp at Q25 for trimming and MiXCR for clone calling, and kept in-frame beta chains. Identical CDR3 protein sequences are pooled into one entry, listed with their most common genes and DNA. The sample yields just under 900,000 distinct CDR3 sequences; under 35% were counted once. The top ten clones comprise 15% to 20% of the sample. What was sequenced was blood. The receptors stem from an elderly woman in good health.

The rearrangement joins TRBV24-1 to TRBJ1-5; weak D call: TRBD1 (6 bases). The CDR3 sequence is 14 residues long. Trimming took 4 bases from V and 6 from J, leaving 12 bases between them. CDR1 is KGHDR, CDR2 SFDVKD, per germline. Here the CDR3 reads CATSDGGQSQPQHF. The CDR3 nucleotides are TGTGCCACCAGTGACGGGGGGCAGAGTCAGCCCCAGCATTTT.

This clonotype was picked up many times. This chain joins TRBV4-3 and TRBJ2-1; no clear D gene. CDR3 length equals 18 residues. Trimming removed 0 bases from V and 4 bases from J, with 19 bases in between. From germline, CDR1 is LGHNA and CDR2 YSLEER. Here the CDR3 DNA reads TGCGCCAGCAGCCAAGATTCGGGCTTTGGCCGAAATTACAATGAGCAGTTCTTC. It yields the protein CASSQDSGFGRNYNEQFF.

Note on this clonotype: Just one base apart from a much larger clone, this may be a read error. The rearrangement links TRBV2 to TRBJ2-7; the D gene is possibly TRBD1 (6 bases). The CDR3 totals 12 residues. CDR1 and CDR2 (germline): SNHLY, FYNNEI. The CDR3 DNA follows: TGTGCCAGCACGTCGGACAGCTACGAGCAGCACTTC. It translates to CASTSDSYEQHF. Looking up the rest from reference TRBV2 and TRBJ2-7 gives the full variable domain: EPEVTQTPSHQVTQMGQEVILRCVPISNHLYFYWYRQILGQKVEFLVSFYNNEISEKSEIFDDQFSVERPDGSNFTLKIRSTKLEDSAMYFCASTSDSYEQHFGPGTRLTVT.

This clonotype was detected many times. This chain joins TRBV7-2 and TRBJ1-6; no firm D call. The CDR3 has 17 residues. The germline V and J ends were trimmed by 5 bases and 7 bases, with 21 bases remaining between them. Germline assignment: CDR1 SGHTA and CDR2 FQGNSA. The CDR3 sequence: CASSPLAGRMRNSPLHF. The CDR3 nucleotides read TGTGCCAGCAGCCCTCTAGCCGGTCGGATGAGGAATTCACCCCTCCACTTT.

This clonotype occurred a few times. The V and J genes are TRBV7-8 and TRBJ2-2, with D possibly called TRBD1 or TRBD2 (5 bases each). Trimming removed 5 bases at V and 4 bases at J, with 17 bases between. Germline CDR1 SGHVS, CDR2 FQNEAQ. This CDR3 spans 16 amino acids. CDR3 amino acids: CASSLLLGVSTGELFF. DNA for the CDR3: TGTGCCAGCAGCCTCCTACTGGGGGTGAGCACCGGGGAGCTGTTTTTT.

This clonotype was recorded a few times. V and J are TRBV7-2 and TRBJ2-2, with 7 bases aligning to TRBD2. This CDR3 spans 14 amino acids. Per germline, CDR1 SGHTA and CDR2 FQGNSA. The J segment lost 14 bases and the V segment lost 0 bases, leaving 9 bases of the junction unmatched. The CDR3 sequence: CASSLAHRGGPLFF. The CDR3 nucleotides are TGTGCCAGCAGCTTAGCCCATCGCGGGGGACCCCTGTTTTTT. Variable domain in full (rest from reference TRBV7-2 and TRBJ2-2): GAGVSQSPSNKVTEKGKDVELRCDPISGHTALYWYRQSLGQGLEFLIYFQGNSAPDKSGLPSDRFSAERTGGSVSTLTIQRTQQEDSAVYLCASSLAHRGGPLFFGEGSRLTVL.

For this clonotype: Germline is not matched at one junction end, which may reflect a read error. The gene calls are TRBV4-3 and TRBJ1-2, with D possibly being TRBD1 (6 bases). Per the germline V gene, CDR1 is LGHNA and CDR2 is YSLEER. The CDR3 loop spans 16 amino acids. The CDR3 sequence: CAGSQETGQLTYGYTF. Written as DNA, the CDR3 is TGCGCCGGCAGCCAAGAAACGGGACAATTAACTTATGGCTACACCTTC.

V and J are TRBV27 and TRBJ2-3, with D tentatively TRBD2 (6 bases). V was cut by 5 bases and J by 6 bases, with 21 bases left in between. Germline V gives CDR1 MNHEY, CDR2 SMNVEV (reference sequence). This CDR3 region has 16 residues. CDR3 protein: CASSPGTGGVTDTQYF. The CDR3 nucleotides read TGTGCCAGCAGTCCCGGGACTGGCGGGGTCACGGATACGCAGTATTTT.